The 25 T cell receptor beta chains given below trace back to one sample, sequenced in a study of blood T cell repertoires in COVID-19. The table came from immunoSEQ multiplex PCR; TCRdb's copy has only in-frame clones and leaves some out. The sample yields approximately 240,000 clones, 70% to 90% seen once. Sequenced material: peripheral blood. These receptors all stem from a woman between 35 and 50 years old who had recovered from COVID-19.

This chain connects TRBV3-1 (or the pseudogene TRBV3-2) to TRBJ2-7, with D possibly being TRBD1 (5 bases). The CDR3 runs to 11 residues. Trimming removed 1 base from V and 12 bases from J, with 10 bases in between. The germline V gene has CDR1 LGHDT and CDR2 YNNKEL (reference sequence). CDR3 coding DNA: TGTGCCAGCAGCCAAGTATCAGGGCTGTACTTC. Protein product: CASSQVSGLYF.

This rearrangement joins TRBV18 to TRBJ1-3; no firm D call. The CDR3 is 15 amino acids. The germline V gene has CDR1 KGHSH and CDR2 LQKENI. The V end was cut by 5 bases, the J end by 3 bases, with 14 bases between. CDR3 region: CASSTVASSGNTIYF. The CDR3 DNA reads TGTGCCAGCTCAACTGTAGCCTCTAGTGGAAACACCATATATTTT.

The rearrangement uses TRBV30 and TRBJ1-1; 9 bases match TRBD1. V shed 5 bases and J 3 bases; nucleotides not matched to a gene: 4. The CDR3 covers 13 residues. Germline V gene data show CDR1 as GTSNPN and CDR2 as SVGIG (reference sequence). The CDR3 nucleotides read TGTGCCTGGCACAGGGGGCCGTACACTGAAGCTTTCTTT. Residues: CAWHRGPYTEAFF.

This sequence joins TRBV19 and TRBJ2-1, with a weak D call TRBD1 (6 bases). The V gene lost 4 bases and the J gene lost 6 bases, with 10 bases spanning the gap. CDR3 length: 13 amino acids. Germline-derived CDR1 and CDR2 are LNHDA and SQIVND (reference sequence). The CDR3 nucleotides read TGTGCCAGTAGTAGACAGGCTGGCAATGAGCAGTTCTTC. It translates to CASSRQAGNEQFF.

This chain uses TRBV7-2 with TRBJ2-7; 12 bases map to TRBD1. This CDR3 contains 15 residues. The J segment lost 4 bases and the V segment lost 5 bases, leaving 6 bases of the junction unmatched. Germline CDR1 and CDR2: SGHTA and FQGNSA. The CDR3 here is CASSQPGQGAYEQYF. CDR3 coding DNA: TGTGCCAGCAGCCAACCGGGACAGGGGGCTTACGAGCAGTACTTC.

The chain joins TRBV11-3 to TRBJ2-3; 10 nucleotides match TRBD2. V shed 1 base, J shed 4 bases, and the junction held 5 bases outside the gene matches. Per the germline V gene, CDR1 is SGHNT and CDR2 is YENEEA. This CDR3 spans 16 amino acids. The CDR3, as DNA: TGTGCCAGCAGCTTAGGGCTAGCGGGAGTGGCAGATACGCAGTATTTT. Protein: CASSLGLAGVADTQYF.

CDR3 sequence (DNA): TGTGCCAGCAGCTTAGCTTCCGTTACCTACGAGCAGTACTTC. Residues: CASSLASVTYEQYF. The J gene is TRBJ2-7, the V gene TRBV7-2; D gene ambiguous. The CDR3 spans 14 residues. Germline CDR1 and CDR2: SGHTA and FQGNSA. V lost 0 bases to trimming and J lost 2 bases, with 8 bases between them.

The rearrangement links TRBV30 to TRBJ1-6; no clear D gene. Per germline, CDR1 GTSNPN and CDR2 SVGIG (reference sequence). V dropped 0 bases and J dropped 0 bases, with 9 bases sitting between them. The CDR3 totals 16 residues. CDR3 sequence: CAWSVSSYSYNSPLHF. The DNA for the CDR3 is TGTGCCTGGAGTGTGAGTTCATACTCCTATAATTCACCCCTCCACTTT.

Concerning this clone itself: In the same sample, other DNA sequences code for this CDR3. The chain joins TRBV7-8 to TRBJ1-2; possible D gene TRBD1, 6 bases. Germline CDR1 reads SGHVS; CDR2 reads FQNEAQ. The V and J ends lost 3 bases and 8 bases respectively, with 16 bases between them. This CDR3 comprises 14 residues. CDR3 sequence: CASSLVLQGYGYTF. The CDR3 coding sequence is TGTGCCAGCAGCTTGGTCCTCCAGGGGTACGGCTACACCTTC.

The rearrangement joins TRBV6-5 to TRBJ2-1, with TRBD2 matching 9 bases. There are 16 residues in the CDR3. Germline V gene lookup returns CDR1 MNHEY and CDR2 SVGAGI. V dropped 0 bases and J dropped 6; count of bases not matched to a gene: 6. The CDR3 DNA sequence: TGTGCCAGCAGTTACTCTAGCGGGAGCTCTCCCAATGAGCAGTTCTTC. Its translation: CASSYSSGSSPNEQFF.

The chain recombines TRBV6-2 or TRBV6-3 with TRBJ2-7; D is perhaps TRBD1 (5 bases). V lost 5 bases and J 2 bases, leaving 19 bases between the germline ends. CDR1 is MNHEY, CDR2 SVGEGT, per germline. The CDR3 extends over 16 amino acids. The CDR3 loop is CASSNPDKGKPYEQYF. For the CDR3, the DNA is TGTGCCAGCAGTAACCCGGACAAGGGCAAACCCTACGAGCAGTACTTC.

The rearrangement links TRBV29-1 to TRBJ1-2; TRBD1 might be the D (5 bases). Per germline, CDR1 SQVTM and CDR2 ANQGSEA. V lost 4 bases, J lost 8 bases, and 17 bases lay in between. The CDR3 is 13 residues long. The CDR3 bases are TGCAGCGTTGTATTTCGGCAGGGTGAAGGCTACACCTTC. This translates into CSVVFRQGEGYTF. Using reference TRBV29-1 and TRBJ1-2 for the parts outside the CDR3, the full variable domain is SAVISQKPSRDICQRGTSLTIQCQVDSQVTMMFWYRQQPGQSLTLIATANQGSEATYESGFVIDKFPISRPNLTFSTLTVSNMSPEDSSIYLCSVVFRQGEGYTFGSGTRLTVV.

The chain's CDR3 is CASSLWRQEDEQYF. DNA of the CDR3: TGTGCCAGCAGCTTATGGCGGCAGGAGGACGAGCAGTACTTC. The rearrangement joins TRBV7-9 to TRBJ2-7, with a possible D match to TRBD2 (5 bases). The CDR3 extends over 14 amino acids. Per the germline V gene, CDR1 is SEHNR and CDR2 is FQNEAQ (reference sequence). Trimming shortened V by 2 bases and J by 5 bases, and 13 bases separated the two germline ends.

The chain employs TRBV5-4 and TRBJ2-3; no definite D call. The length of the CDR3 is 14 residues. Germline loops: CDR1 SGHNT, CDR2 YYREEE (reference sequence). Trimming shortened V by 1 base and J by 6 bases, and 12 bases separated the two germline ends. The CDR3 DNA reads TGTGCCAGCAGCTTGAGGTTAACAGATGATACGCAGTATTTT. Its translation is CASSLRLTDDTQYF.

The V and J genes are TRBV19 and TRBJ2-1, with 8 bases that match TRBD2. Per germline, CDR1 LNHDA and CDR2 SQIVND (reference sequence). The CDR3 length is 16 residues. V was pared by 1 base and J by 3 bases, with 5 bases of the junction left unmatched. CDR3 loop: CASSIGGGRHYNEQFF. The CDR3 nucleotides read TGTGCCAGTAGTATAGGGGGCGGGAGGCACTACAATGAGCAGTTCTTC.

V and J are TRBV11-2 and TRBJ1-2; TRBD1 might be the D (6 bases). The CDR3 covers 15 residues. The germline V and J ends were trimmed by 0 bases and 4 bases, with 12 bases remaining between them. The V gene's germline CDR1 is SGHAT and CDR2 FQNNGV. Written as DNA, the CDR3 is TGTGCCAGCAGCTTAGAAGGGGGAGGGGGCTATGGCTACACCTTC. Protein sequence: CASSLEGGGGYGYTF.

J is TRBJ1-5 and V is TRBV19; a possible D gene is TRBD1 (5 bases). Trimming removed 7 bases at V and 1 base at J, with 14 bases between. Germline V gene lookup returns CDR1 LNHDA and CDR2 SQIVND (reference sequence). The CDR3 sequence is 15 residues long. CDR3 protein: CASTLGRDSNQPQHF. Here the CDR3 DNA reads TGTGCCAGTACCCTAGGGAGGGACAGCAATCAGCCCCAGCATTTT.

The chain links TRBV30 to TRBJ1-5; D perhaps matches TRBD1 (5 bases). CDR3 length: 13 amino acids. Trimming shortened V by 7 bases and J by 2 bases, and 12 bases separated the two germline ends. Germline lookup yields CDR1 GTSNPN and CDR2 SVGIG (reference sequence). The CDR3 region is CAFGGSGNQPQHF. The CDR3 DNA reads TGTGCCTTCGGGGGGTCGGGCAATCAGCCCCAGCATTTT.

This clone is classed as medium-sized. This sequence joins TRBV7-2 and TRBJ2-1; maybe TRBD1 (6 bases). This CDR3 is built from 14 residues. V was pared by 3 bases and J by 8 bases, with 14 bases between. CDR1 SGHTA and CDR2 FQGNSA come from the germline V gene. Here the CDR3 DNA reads TGTGCCAGCAGCTTTTTACAGGGTGTCGATGAGCAGTTCTTC. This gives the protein CASSFLQGVDEQFF.

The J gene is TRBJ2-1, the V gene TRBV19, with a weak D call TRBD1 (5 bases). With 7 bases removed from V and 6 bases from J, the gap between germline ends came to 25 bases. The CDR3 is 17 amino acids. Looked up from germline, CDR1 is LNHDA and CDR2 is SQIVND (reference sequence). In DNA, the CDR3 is TGTGCCAGTAATATGGGGCCAGGGCGAGAGAGAAGCAATGAGCAGTTCTTC. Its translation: CASNMGPGRERSNEQFF.

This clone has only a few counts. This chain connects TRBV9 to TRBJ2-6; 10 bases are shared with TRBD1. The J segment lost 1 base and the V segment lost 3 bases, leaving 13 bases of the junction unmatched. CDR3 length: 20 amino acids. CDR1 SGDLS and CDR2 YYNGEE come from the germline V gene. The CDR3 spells CASSAYSRRQGASGANVLTF. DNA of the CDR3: TGTGCCAGCAGCGCTTACTCCCGGCGACAGGGGGCGTCTGGGGCCAACGTCCTGACTTTC. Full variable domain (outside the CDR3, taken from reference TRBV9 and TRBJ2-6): DSGVTQTPKHLITATGQRVTLRCSPRSGDLSVYWYQQSLDQGLQFLIQYYNGEERAKGNILERFSAQQFPDLHSELNLSSLELGDSALYFCASSAYSRRQGASGANVLTFGAGSRLTVL.

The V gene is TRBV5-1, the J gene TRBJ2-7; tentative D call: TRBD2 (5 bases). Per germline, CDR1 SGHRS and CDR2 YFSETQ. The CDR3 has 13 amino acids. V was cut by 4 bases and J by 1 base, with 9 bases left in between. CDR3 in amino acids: CASSRPGSYEQYF. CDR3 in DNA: TGCGCCAGCAGCCGACCGGGGTCCTACGAGCAGTACTTC.

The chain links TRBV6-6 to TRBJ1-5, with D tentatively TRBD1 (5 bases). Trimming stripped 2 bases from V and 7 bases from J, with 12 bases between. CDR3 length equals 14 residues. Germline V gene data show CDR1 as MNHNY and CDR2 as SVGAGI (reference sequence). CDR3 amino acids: CASSYEAGPQPQHF. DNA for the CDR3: TGTGCCAGCAGTTACGAGGCAGGGCCCCAGCCCCAGCATTTT.

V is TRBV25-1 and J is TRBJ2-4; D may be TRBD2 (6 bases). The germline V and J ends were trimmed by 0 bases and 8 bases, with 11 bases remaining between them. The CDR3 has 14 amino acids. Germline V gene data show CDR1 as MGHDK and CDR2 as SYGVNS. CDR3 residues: CASSEYGGFDIQYF. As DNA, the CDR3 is TGTGCCAGCAGTGAATATGGAGGGTTTGACATTCAGTACTTC.

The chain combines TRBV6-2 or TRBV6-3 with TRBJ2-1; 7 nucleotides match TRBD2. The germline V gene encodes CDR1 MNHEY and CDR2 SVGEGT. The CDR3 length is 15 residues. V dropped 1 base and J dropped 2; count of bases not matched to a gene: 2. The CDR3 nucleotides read TGTGCCAGCAGTTACTACGCGGGGGCCTACAATGAGCAGTTCTTC. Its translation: CASSYYAGAYNEQFF.